The clone carrying this T cell receptor beta chain has a count of ten or more. The germline V gene has CDR1 SGHKS and CDR2 YYEKEE (reference sequence). V was trimmed by 0 bases and J by 5 bases, leaving 5 bases between them. The CDR3 sequence is 12 residues long. The data stem from a study of neurological immune-mediated disorders. The output of every sequencing run, over 190 million TCR-beta sequences, came from 15-18 subjects. TCRdb called the 5' RACE reads again in MiXCR, with one record for every CDR3 protein. The sample gives about 53,000 distinct CDR3 sequences, roughly 15% of which show up once; 4.4% is in the top ten.

The receptor comes from a man aged 55 to 69 in good health. Sequencing used PBMCs. This chain connects TRBV5-5 to TRBJ2-5, with no clear D. CDR3 residues: CASSLDRETQYF. The CDR3 DNA is TGTGCCAGCAGCTTGGACCGCGAGACCCAGTACTTC.